Below are 2 T cell receptor beta chains sequenced from a single sample in a study of T cell responses to AZD1222 COVID-19 vaccine. Clones were sequenced by immunoSEQ multiplex PCR, and TCRdb holds only the in-frame ones, with some missing. Of approximately 80,000 clones listed, 80% to 90% are singletons. Material: peripheral blood, obtained on day 0 of AZD1222 vaccination. Receptors originate from an adult in good health.

This chain joins TRBV6-1 and TRBJ1-1, with 12 nucleotides matching TRBD1. V lost 1 base to trimming and J lost 4 bases; unmatched junction nucleotides: 4. The CDR3 totals 16 residues. The germline CDR1 and CDR2 sequences are MNHNS and SASEGT. CDR3 protein: CASSEGGQGASTEAFF. The DNA of the CDR3 is TGTGCCAGCAGTGAAGGGGGACAGGGGGCGAGCACTGAAGCTTTCTTT.

This chain connects TRBV7-6 to TRBJ1-5; a possible D gene is TRBD1 (5 bases). Trimming removed 1 base from V and 6 bases from J, with 13 bases in between. The germline V gene encodes CDR1 SGHVS and CDR2 FNYEAQ. The CDR3 length is 15 residues. The CDR3 DNA sequence: TGTGCCAGCAGCTTAGGAGGCAGGGCCGGTCAGCCCCAGCATTTT. This encodes CASSLGGRAGQPQHF.